The rows below give T cell receptor beta chains drawn from one sample of a study of beta chain features in type 1 diabetes. Produced via immunoSEQ multiplex PCR; TCRdb's table is partial and in-frame only. Of 110,000 to 150,000 clones detected, 6.9% appear once; the ten largest clones hold about 1.5%. The sample was central memory CD4+ T cells from blood. The receptors stem from a woman younger than 45 in good health. CDR3s include the opening cysteine and the closing phenylalanine or tryptophan. A D gene is named only where the DNA matches it firmly. Clone size is stated in some rows and not others, as once, few, many or a class when expanded.

v_call,cdr3_length,d_call,clone_size,j_call,cdr3_aa,cdr3_nt
TRBV6-5,15,TRBD2,few,TRBJ2-2,CASRLLAGNTGELFF,TGTGCCAGCAGATTACTAGCGGGAAACACCGGGGAGCTGTTTTTT
TRBV19,16,TRBD2,few,TRBJ2-2,CASSISSGRIDGELFF,TGTGCCAGTAGTATTAGTAGCGGGAGGATTGACGGGGAGCTGTTTTTT
TRBV14,14,NA,few,TRBJ2-1,CASSRLGIYNEQFF,TGTGCCAGCAGCCGACTAGGTATCTACAATGAGCAGTTCTTC
TRBV11-2,14,TRBD2,NA,TRBJ2-3,CASNSPGGTDTQYF,TGTGCCAGCAATTCCCCGGGAGGAACAGATACGCAGTATTTT
TRBV7-2,15,TRBD2,many,TRBJ2-7,CASSRPGLAGNEQYF,TGTGCCAGCAGCCGTCCGGGACTAGCGGGAAACGAGCAGTACTTC
TRBV13,12,NA,NA,TRBJ1-4,CATSRGNEKLFF,TGTGCCACCTCGCGGGGGAATGAAAAACTGTTTTTT
TRBV11-3,13,NA,few,TRBJ1-1,CASSLQYNTEAFF,TGTGCCAGCAGCTTACAGTATAACACTGAAGCTTTCTTT
TRBV28,12,NA,NA,TRBJ1-1,CASSPKETEAFF,TGTGCCAGCAGTCCCAAGGAGACTGAAGCTTTCTTT
TRBV29-1,12,NA,many,TRBJ2-3,CSVEGSTHTQYF,TGCAGCGTTGAAGGAAGCACGCATACGCAGTATTTT
TRBV7-2,14,TRBD1,few,TRBJ1-1,CASSWTGTNTEAFF,TGTGCCAGCAGCTGGACAGGGACCAACACTGAAGCTTTCTTT
TRBV29-1,16,NA,few,TRBJ1-2,CSVDLSRTPNNYGYTF,TGCAGCGTTGATTTGTCCAGGACACCCAATAACTATGGCTACACCTTC
TRBV28,15,NA,NA,TRBJ2-6,CASSFEGSGANVLTF,TGTGCCAGCAGTTTCGAGGGCTCCGGGGCCAACGTCCTGACTTTC
TRBV7-3,15,TRBD1,NA,TRBJ2-3,CASSPGTGGANTQYF,TGTGCCAGCAGCCCCGGGACAGGGGGCGCAAATACGCAGTATTTT
TRBV29-1,13,NA,NA,TRBJ1-1,CSVVGSGNTEAFF,TGCAGCGTTGTCGGGTCTGGGAACACTGAAGCTTTCTTT
TRBV9,14,TRBD1,few,TRBJ1-3,CASSTGGDGNTIYF,TGTGCCAGCAGTACAGGGGGCGATGGAAACACCATATATTTT
TRBV7-3,18,TRBD2,NA,TRBJ2-2,CASSREGLAAANTGELFF,TGTGCCAGCAGCCGCGAGGGACTAGCGGCTGCGAACACCGGGGAGCTGTTTTTT
TRBV7-2,17,TRBD2,few,TRBJ2-1,CASSLSQLKAGDNEQFF,TGTGCCAGCAGCTTAAGTCAGTTGAAAGCGGGAGATAATGAGCAGTTCTTC
TRBV7-3,14,NA,few,TRBJ2-2,CASSPLSNTGELFF,TGTGCCAGCAGCCCCCTCTCGAACACCGGGGAGCTGTTTTTT
TRBV25-1,15,TRBD2,NA,TRBJ2-1,CASSELAETYNEQFF,TGTGCCAGCAGTGAACTAGCGGAAACCTACAATGAGCAGTTCTTC
TRBV4-2,15,TRBD2,NA,TRBJ2-1,CASSQESLAGSLRFF,TGTGCCAGCAGCCAAGAAAGCCTAGCGGGCTCATTGAGGTTCTTC
TRBV7-2,18,NA,NA,TRBJ2-3,CASSLQGGLQRGTDTQYF,TGTGCCAGCAGCTTACAGGGCGGCCTTCAAAGGGGCACAGATACGCAGTATTTT
TRBV5-1,13,NA,few,TRBJ2-3,CASSSPSTDTQYF,TGCGCCAGCAGCTCTCCTAGCACAGATACGCAGTATTTT
TRBV6-5,14,TRBD1,NA,TRBJ2-7,CASSLSDRAYEQYF,TGTGCCAGCAGTTTATCGGACAGGGCCTACGAGCAGTACTTC
TRBV15,15,TRBD2,NA,TRBJ2-7,CATSRLQAGAYEQYF,TGTGCCACCAGCAGACTACAAGCGGGAGCGTACGAGCAGTACTTC
TRBV4-3,16,TRBD2,many,TRBJ2-1,CASSQDSGGSYNEQFF,TGCGCCAGCAGCCAAGATTCGGGGGGGTCCTACAATGAGCAGTTCTTC
TRBV11-2,13,NA,NA,TRBJ1-1,CASSLQGNTEAFF,TGTGCCAGCTCACTACAGGGGAACACTGAAGCTTTCTTT
TRBV19,13,TRBD1,few,TRBJ1-1,CASSTGQATEAFF,TGTGCCAGTAGTACAGGACAGGCCACTGAAGCTTTCTTT
TRBV28,13,NA,NA,TRBJ1-2,CASRWTENYGYTF,TGTGCCAGCAGATGGACAGAAAACTATGGCTACACCTTC
TRBV2,15,TRBD2,NA,TRBJ2-5,CASTKLAGVRETQYF,TGTGCCAGCACAAAACTAGCGGGAGTTCGAGAGACCCAGTACTTC
TRBV6-5,14,NA,few,TRBJ2-1,CASSYSANYNEQFF,TGTGCCAGCAGTTACTCGGCCAACTACAATGAGCAGTTCTTC
TRBV29-1,14,TRBD1,NA,TRBJ2-7,CSVETGTGGYEQYF,TGCAGCGTTGAAACCGGGACAGGGGGGTACGAGCAGTACTTC
TRBV7-3,17,TRBD2,NA,TRBJ2-5,CASSSPGTSGSRETQYF,TGTGCCAGCAGCTCCCCCGGGACTAGCGGGAGTCGAGAGACCCAGTACTTC
TRBV7-6,13,NA,many,TRBJ2-1,CASSRGTSNEQFF,TGTGCCAGCAGCCGGGGAACCAGTAATGAGCAGTTCTTC
TRBV6-6,13,NA,few,TRBJ2-7,CASSGQRPYEQYF,TGTGCCAGCAGCGGACAGCGCCCCTACGAGCAGTACTTC
TRBV5-1,16,TRBD2,NA,TRBJ2-2,CASSRLAGGITGELFF,TGCGCCAGCAGCCGACTAGCGGGAGGTATCACCGGGGAGCTGTTTTTT
TRBV28,15,TRBD2,few,TRBJ2-2,CASRVAGPNTGELFF,TGTGCCAGCAGGGTAGCGGGACCGAACACCGGGGAGCTGTTTTTT
TRBV5-4,15,NA,NA,TRBJ1-2,CASSPGTRDHYGYTF,TGTGCCAGCAGCCCTGGGACAAGGGATCACTATGGCTACACCTTC